This is a list of T cell receptor beta chains from one sample in a study of regulatory T cells in long-lasting Graves disease. A single record per CDR3 protein comes from TCRdb applying MiXCR to the multiplex PCR reads. The data hold 650,000 to 700,000 distinct CDR3 sequences, with 25% to 35% observed a single time. The sequences come from peripheral blood mononuclear cells (PBMCs), collected when the disease was refractory, from a patient treated with antithyroid drugs. These receptors were obtained from a female donor with Graves disease. Each CDR3 is given with its conserved first and last residue. D genes are given only for firm matches. The listing skips clone size in some rows; elsewhere it reads once, few, many or a size class.

j_gene: TRBJ1-1; len: 15; v_gene: TRBV11-1; abundance: many; d_gene: NA; CDR3nt: TGTGCCAGCAGAGGGGGGTCAGAGGGACTCACTGAAGCTTTCTTT; CDR3aa: CASRGGSEGLTEAFF
j_gene: TRBJ1-2; len: 15; v_gene: TRBV4-1; abundance: NA; d_gene: NA; CDR3nt: TGCGCCAGCAGCCAAGATCAACAGAGGGACTATGGCTACACCTTC; CDR3aa: CASSQDQQRDYGYTF
j_gene: TRBJ1-4; len: 13; v_gene: TRBV29-1; abundance: NA; d_gene: TRBD1; CDR3nt: TGCAGCGTTGAATCAGGGGGCGTTGAAAAACTGTTTTTT; CDR3aa: CSVESGGVEKLFF
j_gene: TRBJ2-1; len: 14; v_gene: TRBV28; abundance: many; d_gene: TRBD1; CDR3nt: TGTGCCACTCAGGACAGGGGGCAATTAAATGAGCAGTTCTTC; CDR3aa: CATQDRGQLNEQFF
j_gene: TRBJ2-7; len: 14; v_gene: TRBV7-3; abundance: few; d_gene: TRBD2; CDR3nt: TGTGCCAGCAGCTCCTCAGCGGGAGGACGCCAGCAGTACTTC; CDR3aa: CASSSSAGGRQQYF
j_gene: TRBJ1-4; len: 13; v_gene: TRBV5-6; abundance: NA; d_gene: NA; CDR3nt: TGTGCCAGCAGCCCCGGATCCCCGGAAAAACTGTTTTTT; CDR3aa: CASSPGSPEKLFF
j_gene: TRBJ2-5; len: 14; v_gene: TRBV11-2; abundance: few; d_gene: NA; CDR3nt: TGTGCCAGCAGCCCCTTTAGGCCCCGGGAGACCCAGTACTTC; CDR3aa: CASSPFRPRETQYF
j_gene: TRBJ1-5; len: 15; v_gene: TRBV12-3/TRBV12-4; abundance: many; d_gene: TRBD1; CDR3nt: TGTGCCAGCACCCGGACAGGGGCCAGCAATCAGCCCCAGCATTTT; CDR3aa: CASTRTGASNQPQHF
j_gene: TRBJ1-6; len: 15; v_gene: TRBV10-1; abundance: NA; d_gene: NA; CDR3nt: TGCGCCAGCGGGGACGGGACAACGAATAATTCACCCCTCCACTTT; CDR3aa: CASGDGTTNNSPLHF
j_gene: TRBJ1-2; len: 13; v_gene: TRBV29-1; abundance: NA; d_gene: TRBD1; CDR3nt: TGCAGCGTTGGTACAGGGGAGCTTAGTGGCTACACCTTC; CDR3aa: CSVGTGELSGYTF
j_gene: TRBJ2-7; len: 11; v_gene: TRBV3-1; abundance: many; d_gene: NA; CDR3nt: TGTGCCGCAGGGACCACTCACGAGCAGTACTTC; CDR3aa: CAAGTTHEQYF
j_gene: TRBJ2-2; len: 14; v_gene: TRBV9; abundance: NA; d_gene: NA; CDR3nt: TGTGCCAGCAGCGTGGGTCGGGTTTCCGGGGAGCTGTTTTTT; CDR3aa: CASSVGRVSGELFF
j_gene: TRBJ1-2; len: 14; v_gene: TRBV5-1; abundance: few; d_gene: NA; CDR3nt: TGCGCCAGCAGCGCACAAGGAGAATTCTATGGCTACACCTTC; CDR3aa: CASSAQGEFYGYTF
j_gene: TRBJ1-5; len: 17; v_gene: TRBV2; abundance: few; d_gene: NA; CDR3nt: TGTGCCAGCACCGGCGCATCCAGCCTATATAGCAATCAGCCCCAGCATTTT; CDR3aa: CASTGASSLYSNQPQHF
j_gene: TRBJ1-6; len: 15; v_gene: TRBV13; abundance: NA; d_gene: NA; CDR3nt: TGTGCCAGCAGCTCCCTTCGACAGGATAGATCACCCCTCCACTTT; CDR3aa: CASSSLRQDRSPLHF
j_gene: TRBJ1-1; len: 17; v_gene: TRBV27; abundance: many; d_gene: NA; CDR3nt: TGTGCCAGCACCACGTCCGGGAGAGGATTATCCAACACTGAAGCTTTCTTT; CDR3aa: CASTTSGRGLSNTEAFF
j_gene: TRBJ2-6; len: 20; v_gene: TRBV11-2; abundance: NA; d_gene: NA; CDR3nt: TGTGCCAGCAGCTTGGACAATATACTCTCAGGGGGGTTTGGGGCCAACGTCCTGACTTTC; CDR3aa: CASSLDNILSGGFGANVLTF
j_gene: TRBJ2-7; len: 15; v_gene: TRBV6-1; abundance: NA; d_gene: NA; CDR3nt: TGTGCCAGCAGCCCCGACAGGACCCTCTCCTACGAGCAGTACTTC; CDR3aa: CASSPDRTLSYEQYF
j_gene: TRBJ1-2; len: 16; v_gene: TRBV29-1; abundance: NA; d_gene: TRBD1; CDR3nt: TGCAGCGTTACCTTGGACCCAGGGGGTGGAGGCTATGGCTACACCTTC; CDR3aa: CSVTLDPGGGGYGYTF
j_gene: TRBJ1-1; len: 15; v_gene: TRBV18; abundance: NA; d_gene: NA; CDR3nt: TGTGCCAGCTCACCAAGGCCCACCGTGGGCACTGAAGCTTTCTTT; CDR3aa: CASSPRPTVGTEAFF
j_gene: TRBJ2-5; len: 14; v_gene: TRBV30; abundance: NA; d_gene: TRBD2; CDR3nt: TGTGCCTGGGAGCTAGCGGGAGGTCAAGAGACCCAGTACTTC; CDR3aa: CAWELAGGQETQYF
j_gene: TRBJ1-5; len: 14; v_gene: TRBV12-3/TRBV12-4; abundance: few; d_gene: NA; CDR3nt: TGTGCCAGCAGTAACGGACTAGTCAATCAGCCCCAGCATTTT; CDR3aa: CASSNGLVNQPQHF
j_gene: TRBJ2-7; len: 16; v_gene: TRBV5-1; abundance: NA; d_gene: TRBD1; CDR3nt: TGCGCCAGCAGCTGGCCTACAGGGGCTATCTCCTACGAGCAGTACTTC; CDR3aa: CASSWPTGAISYEQYF
j_gene: TRBJ2-7; len: 16; v_gene: TRBV12-3/TRBV12-4; abundance: NA; d_gene: TRBD2; CDR3nt: TGTGCCAGCAGCCGGGGACTAGCGGGAGCCTCCTACGAGCAGTACTTC; CDR3aa: CASSRGLAGASYEQYF
j_gene: TRBJ1-2; len: 15; v_gene: TRBV5-5; abundance: NA; d_gene: TRBD1; CDR3nt: TGTGCCAGCAGCGTAGAGGGCAGGGGGCGGAATGGCTACACCTTC; CDR3aa: CASSVEGRGRNGYTF
j_gene: TRBJ2-4; len: 12; v_gene: TRBV12-3/TRBV12-4; abundance: many; d_gene: NA; CDR3nt: TGTGCCAGCAGTTCCGGGACCCTCTCTCAGTACTTC; CDR3aa: CASSSGTLSQYF
j_gene: TRBJ2-7; len: 13; v_gene: TRBV6-5; abundance: many; d_gene: NA; CDR3nt: TGTGCCAGCAGTTACTCCGGACAGTACGAGCAGTACTTC; CDR3aa: CASSYSGQYEQYF
j_gene: TRBJ1-5; len: 15; v_gene: TRBV28; abundance: many; d_gene: NA; CDR3nt: TGTGCCAGCAGTTTGATAAACAACTACAATCAGCCCCAGCATTTT; CDR3aa: CASSLINNYNQPQHF
j_gene: TRBJ1-4; len: 16; v_gene: TRBV9; abundance: NA; d_gene: TRBD1; CDR3nt: TGTGCCAGCAGCTACCGGGACAGCACAACTAATGAAAAACTGTTTTTT; CDR3aa: CASSYRDSTTNEKLFF
j_gene: TRBJ1-1; len: 13; v_gene: TRBV18; abundance: few; d_gene: NA; CDR3nt: TGTGCCAGCTCACCAAGTTTGGGCACTGAAGCTTTCTTT; CDR3aa: CASSPSLGTEAFF
j_gene: TRBJ1-2; len: 14; v_gene: TRBV2; abundance: NA; d_gene: TRBD1; CDR3nt: TGTGCCAGCGGACAGGGGGCGCTGGACTATGGCTACACCTTC; CDR3aa: CASGQGALDYGYTF
j_gene: TRBJ2-2; len: 15; v_gene: TRBV6-1; abundance: NA; d_gene: TRBD1; CDR3nt: TGTGCCAGCACCTTAATACAGGGGGCTAACGGGGAGCTGTTTTTT; CDR3aa: CASTLIQGANGELFF
j_gene: TRBJ2-7; len: 14; v_gene: TRBV25-1; abundance: NA; d_gene: NA; CDR3nt: TGTGCCAGCAGTGAAAGCGGGCCGATCTACGAGCAGTACTTC; CDR3aa: CASSESGPIYEQYF
j_gene: TRBJ2-7; len: 14; v_gene: TRBV20-1; abundance: NA; d_gene: TRBD2; CDR3nt: TGCAGTGCTAGGTTAGCGGGAGGCTCCTACGAGCAGTACTTC; CDR3aa: CSARLAGGSYEQYF
j_gene: TRBJ2-5; len: 14; v_gene: TRBV7-9; abundance: NA; d_gene: NA; CDR3nt: TGTGCCAGCAGCGCCTGGGGTGGACAAGAGACCCAGTACTTC; CDR3aa: CASSAWGGQETQYF
j_gene: TRBJ1-1; len: 14; v_gene: TRBV19; abundance: few; d_gene: NA; CDR3nt: TGTGCCAGTAGTGCGTTACAGGAGAACACTGAAGCTTTCTTT; CDR3aa: CASSALQENTEAFF
j_gene: TRBJ1-1; len: 14; v_gene: TRBV30; abundance: NA; d_gene: NA; CDR3nt: TGTGCCTGGAGTGTAACGGGGCTTGGCACTGAAGCTTTCTTT; CDR3aa: CAWSVTGLGTEAFF
j_gene: TRBJ1-4; len: 15; v_gene: TRBV24-1; abundance: few; d_gene: TRBD1; CDR3nt: TGTGCCACCAGTGATCCACAGGGGGCAGGTGAAAAACTGTTTTTT; CDR3aa: CATSDPQGAGEKLFF
j_gene: TRBJ1-2; len: 14; v_gene: TRBV19; abundance: few; d_gene: NA; CDR3nt: TGTGCCACCCGGCAGGGAAGGGCTAACTATGGCTACACCTTC; CDR3aa: CATRQGRANYGYTF
j_gene: TRBJ1-1; len: 18; v_gene: TRBV27; abundance: NA; d_gene: NA; CDR3nt: TGTGCCAGCAGTTTATGGCCCCCGGGGATATCAAGGAACACTGAAGCTTTCTTT; CDR3aa: CASSLWPPGISRNTEAFF
j_gene: TRBJ2-7; len: 15; v_gene: TRBV2; abundance: few; d_gene: TRBD2; CDR3nt: TGTGCCAGCAGGGGACTAGCGGGAAGGAGGGGGGAGCAGTACTTC; CDR3aa: CASRGLAGRRGEQYF